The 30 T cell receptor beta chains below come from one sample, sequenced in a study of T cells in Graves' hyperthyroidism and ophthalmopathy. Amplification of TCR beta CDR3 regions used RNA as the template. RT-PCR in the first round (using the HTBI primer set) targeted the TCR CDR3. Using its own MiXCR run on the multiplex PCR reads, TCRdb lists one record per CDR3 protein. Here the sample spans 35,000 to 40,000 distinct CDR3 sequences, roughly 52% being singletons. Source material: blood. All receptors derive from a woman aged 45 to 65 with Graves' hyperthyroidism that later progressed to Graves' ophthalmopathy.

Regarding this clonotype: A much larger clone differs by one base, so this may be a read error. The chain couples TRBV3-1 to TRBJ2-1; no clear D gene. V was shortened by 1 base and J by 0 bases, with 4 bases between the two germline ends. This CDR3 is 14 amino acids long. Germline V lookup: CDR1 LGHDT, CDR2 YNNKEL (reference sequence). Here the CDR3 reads CASSQGFSYNEQFF. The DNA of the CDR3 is TGTGCCAGCAGCCAAGGCTTCTCCTACAATGAGCAGTTCTTC.

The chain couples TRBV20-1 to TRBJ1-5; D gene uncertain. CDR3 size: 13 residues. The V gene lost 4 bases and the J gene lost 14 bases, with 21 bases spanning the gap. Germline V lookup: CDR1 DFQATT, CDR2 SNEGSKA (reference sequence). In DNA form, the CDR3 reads TGCAGTGCTAATAGCGGGAGGCCTCTCTACGAGCATTTT. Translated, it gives CSANSGRPLYEHF.

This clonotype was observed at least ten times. In nucleotides, the CDR3 is TGCGCCAGCAGCCGCCCAGGGGGCTTGGCCGAGCAGTACTTC. Its translation: CASSRPGGLAEQYF. V is TRBV4-1 and J is TRBJ2-7, with 8 bases identical to TRBD1. After removal of 4 bases from V and 6 bases from J, the junction contained 8 bases not matched to a gene. CDR1 MGHRA and CDR2 YSYEKL come from the germline V gene. The CDR3 runs to 14 residues.

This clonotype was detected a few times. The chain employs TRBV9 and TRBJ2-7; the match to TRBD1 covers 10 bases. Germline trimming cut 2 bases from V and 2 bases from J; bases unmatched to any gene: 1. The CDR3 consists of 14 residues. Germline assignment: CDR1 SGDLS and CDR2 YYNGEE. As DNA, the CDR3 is TGTGCCAGCAGCGTTGGACAGGGGGCCTACGAGCAGTACTTC. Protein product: CASSVGQGAYEQYF.

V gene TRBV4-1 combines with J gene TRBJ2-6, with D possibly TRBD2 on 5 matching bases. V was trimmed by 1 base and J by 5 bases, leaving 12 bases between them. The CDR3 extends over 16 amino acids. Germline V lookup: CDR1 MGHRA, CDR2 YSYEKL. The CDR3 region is CASSQGIANRANVLTF. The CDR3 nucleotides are TGCGCCAGCAGCCAAGGAATAGCGAACAGGGCCAACGTCCTGACTTTC.

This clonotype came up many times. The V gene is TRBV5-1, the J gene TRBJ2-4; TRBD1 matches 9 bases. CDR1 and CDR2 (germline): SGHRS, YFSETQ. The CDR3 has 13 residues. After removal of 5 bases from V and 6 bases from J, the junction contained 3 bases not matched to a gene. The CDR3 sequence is CASRADRGNIQYF. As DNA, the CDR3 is TGCGCCAGCAGGGCGGACAGGGGAAACATTCAGTACTTC.

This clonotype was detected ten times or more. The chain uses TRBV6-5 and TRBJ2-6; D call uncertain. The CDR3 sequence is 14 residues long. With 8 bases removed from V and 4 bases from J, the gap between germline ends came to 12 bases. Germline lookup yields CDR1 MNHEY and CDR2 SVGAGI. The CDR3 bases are TGTGCCAGCCAACGCGACTCCGGGGCCAACGTCCTGACTTTC. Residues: CASQRDSGANVLTF.

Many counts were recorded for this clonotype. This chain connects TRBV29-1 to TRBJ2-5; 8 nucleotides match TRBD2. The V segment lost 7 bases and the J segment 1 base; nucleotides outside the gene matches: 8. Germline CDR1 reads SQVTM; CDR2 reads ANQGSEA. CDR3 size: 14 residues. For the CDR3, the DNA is TGCAGCGGGGGGGTGGCGGGAGGCCAAGAGACCCAGTACTTC. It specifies CSGGVAGGQETQYF.

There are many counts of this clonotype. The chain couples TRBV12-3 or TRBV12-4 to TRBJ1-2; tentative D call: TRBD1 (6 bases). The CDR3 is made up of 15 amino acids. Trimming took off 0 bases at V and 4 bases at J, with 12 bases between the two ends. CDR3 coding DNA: TGTGCCAGCAGTTTAGCCGGACAGCCACCCTATGGCTACACCTTC. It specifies CASSLAGQPPYGYTF.

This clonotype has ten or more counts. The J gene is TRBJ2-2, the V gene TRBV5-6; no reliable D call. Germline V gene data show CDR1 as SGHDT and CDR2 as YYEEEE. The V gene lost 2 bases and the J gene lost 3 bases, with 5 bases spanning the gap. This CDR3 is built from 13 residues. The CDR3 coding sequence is TGTGCCAGCAGCTTCTTGGACACCGGGGAGCTGTTTTTT. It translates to CASSFLDTGELFF. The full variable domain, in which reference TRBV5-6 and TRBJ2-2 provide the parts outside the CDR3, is DAGVTQSPTHLIKTRGQQVTLRCSPKSGHDTVSWYQQALGQGPQFIFQYYEEEERQRGNFPDRFSGHQFPNYSSELNVNALLLGDSALYLCASSFLDTGELFFGEGSRLTVL.

CDR3 sequence reads: CAISDPQGRLTGELFF. CDR3 sequence (DNA): TGTGCCATCAGTGATCCTCAGGGTAGGCTAACCGGGGAGCTGTTTTTT. The chain links TRBV10-3 to TRBJ2-2; possible D gene TRBD1, 5 bases. The CDR3 spans 16 residues. V dropped 3 bases and J dropped 5 bases, with 16 bases sitting between them. Germline CDR1 and CDR2: ENHRY and SYGVKD.

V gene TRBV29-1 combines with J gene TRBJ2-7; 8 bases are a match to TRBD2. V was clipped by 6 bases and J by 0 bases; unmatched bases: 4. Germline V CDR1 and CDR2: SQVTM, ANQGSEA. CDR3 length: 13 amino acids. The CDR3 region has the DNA TGCAGCGTAGGTGCGGGAGGCTCCTACGAGCAGTACTTC. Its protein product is CSVGAGGSYEQYF.

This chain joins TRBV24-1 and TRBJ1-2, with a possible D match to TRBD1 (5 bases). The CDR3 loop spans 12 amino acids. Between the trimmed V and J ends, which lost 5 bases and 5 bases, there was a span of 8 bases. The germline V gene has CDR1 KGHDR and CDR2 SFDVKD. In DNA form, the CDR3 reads TGTGCCACCAGTGGGGCAGGGTATGGCTACACCTTC. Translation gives CATSGAGYGYTF.

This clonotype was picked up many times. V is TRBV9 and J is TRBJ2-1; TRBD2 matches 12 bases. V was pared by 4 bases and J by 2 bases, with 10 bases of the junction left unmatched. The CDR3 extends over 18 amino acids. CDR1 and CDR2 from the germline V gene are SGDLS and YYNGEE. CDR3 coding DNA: TGTGCCAGCAGCCACAACCGGCGACTAGCGGGGGCCTACAATGAGCAGTTCTTC. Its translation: CASSHNRRLAGAYNEQFF.

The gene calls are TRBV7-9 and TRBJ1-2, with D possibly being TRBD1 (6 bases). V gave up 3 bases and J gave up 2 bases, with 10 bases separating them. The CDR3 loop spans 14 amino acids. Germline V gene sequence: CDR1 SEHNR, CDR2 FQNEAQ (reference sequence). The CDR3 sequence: CASSLGAWNYGYTF. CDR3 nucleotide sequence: TGTGCCAGCAGCTTGGGGGCCTGGAACTATGGCTACACCTTC.

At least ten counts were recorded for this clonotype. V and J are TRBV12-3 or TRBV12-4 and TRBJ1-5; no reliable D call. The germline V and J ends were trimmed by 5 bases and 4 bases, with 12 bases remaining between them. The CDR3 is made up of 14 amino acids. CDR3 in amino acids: CASSPRDKNQPQHF. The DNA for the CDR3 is TGTGCCAGCAGTCCCCGAGACAAAAATCAGCCCCAGCATTTT.

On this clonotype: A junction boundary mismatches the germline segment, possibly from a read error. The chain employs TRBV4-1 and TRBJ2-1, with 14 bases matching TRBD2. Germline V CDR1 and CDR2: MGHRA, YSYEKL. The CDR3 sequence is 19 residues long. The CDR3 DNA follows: TGCGCCAGCAGCCAGAGGGGGCCGGGACTAGCGGGAGTAATCGATGAGCAGCTCTTC. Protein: CASSQRGPGLAGVIDEQLF.

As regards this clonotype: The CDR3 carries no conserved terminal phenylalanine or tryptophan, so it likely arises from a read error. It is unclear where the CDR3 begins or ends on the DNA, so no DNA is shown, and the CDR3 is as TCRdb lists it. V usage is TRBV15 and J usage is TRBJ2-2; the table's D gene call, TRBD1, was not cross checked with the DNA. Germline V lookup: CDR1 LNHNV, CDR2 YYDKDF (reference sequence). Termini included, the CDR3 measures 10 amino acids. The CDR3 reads CATSRGRGLS.

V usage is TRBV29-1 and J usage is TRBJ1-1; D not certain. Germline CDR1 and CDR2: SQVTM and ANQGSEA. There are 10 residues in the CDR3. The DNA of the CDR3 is TGCAGTTTGGGATACACTGAAGCTTTCTTT. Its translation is CSLGYTEAFF.

CDR3 sequence reads: CSATQQGRHGYTF. CDR3 nucleotide sequence: TGCAGTGCTACCCAACAGGGCAGGCACGGCTACACCTTC. The chain couples TRBV20-1 to TRBJ1-2; perhaps TRBD1 as D (6 bases). Germline CDR1 and CDR2: DFQATT and SNEGSKA (reference sequence). The CDR3 loop spans 13 amino acids. V lost 4 bases, J lost 8 bases, and 17 bases lay in between.

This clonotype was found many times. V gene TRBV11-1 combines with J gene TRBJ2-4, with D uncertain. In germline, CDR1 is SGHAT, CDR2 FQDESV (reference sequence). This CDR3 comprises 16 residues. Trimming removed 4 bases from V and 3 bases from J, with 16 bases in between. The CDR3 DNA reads TGTGCCAGCAGCTCGCGAATTTCTAGTAACAAAAACATTCAGTACTTC. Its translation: CASSSRISSNKNIQYF. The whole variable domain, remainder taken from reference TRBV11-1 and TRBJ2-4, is EAEVAQSPRYKITEKSQAVAFWCDPISGHATLYWYRQILGQGPELLVQFQDESVVDDSQLPKDRFSAERLKGVDSTLKIQPAELGDSAMYLCASSSRISSNKNIQYFGAGTRLSVL.

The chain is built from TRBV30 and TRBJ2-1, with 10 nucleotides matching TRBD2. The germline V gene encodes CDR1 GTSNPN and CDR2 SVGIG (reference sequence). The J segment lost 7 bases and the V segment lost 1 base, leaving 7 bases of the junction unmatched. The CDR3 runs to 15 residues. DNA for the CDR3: TGTGCCTGGAGTGCAAGCGGGAGGGCCGGGAATGAGCAGTTCTTC. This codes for CAWSASGRAGNEQFF.

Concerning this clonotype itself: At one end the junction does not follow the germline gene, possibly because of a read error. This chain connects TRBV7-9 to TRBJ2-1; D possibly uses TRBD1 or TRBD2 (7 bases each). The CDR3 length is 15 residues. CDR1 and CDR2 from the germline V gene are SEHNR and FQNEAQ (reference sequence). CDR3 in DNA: TGTGCCAGCAGCCCCCCAGGGGGGGAGTACAGTGAGCAGCTCTTC. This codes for CASSPPGGEYSEQLF.

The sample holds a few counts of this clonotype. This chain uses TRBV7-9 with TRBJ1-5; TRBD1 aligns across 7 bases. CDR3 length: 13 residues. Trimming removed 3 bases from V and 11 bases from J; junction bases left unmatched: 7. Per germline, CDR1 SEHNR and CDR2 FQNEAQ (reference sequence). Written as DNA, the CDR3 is TGTGCCAGCAGCTTCCAGGGGGGAGAGACCCAGCATTTT. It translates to CASSFQGGETQHF.

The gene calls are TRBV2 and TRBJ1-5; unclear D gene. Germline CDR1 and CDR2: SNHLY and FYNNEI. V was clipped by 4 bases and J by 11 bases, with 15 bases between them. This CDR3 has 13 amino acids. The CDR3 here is CASSGERQETQHF. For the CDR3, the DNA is TGTGCCAGCAGTGGGGAACGCCAAGAGACCCAGCATTTT.

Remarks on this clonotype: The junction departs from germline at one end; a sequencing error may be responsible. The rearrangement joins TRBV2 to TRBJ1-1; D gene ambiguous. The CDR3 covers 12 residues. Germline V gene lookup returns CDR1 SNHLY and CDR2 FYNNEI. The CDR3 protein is CASREGKTEAFF. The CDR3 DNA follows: TGTGCCAGCAGAGAAGGAAAAACTGAAGCTTTCTTT.

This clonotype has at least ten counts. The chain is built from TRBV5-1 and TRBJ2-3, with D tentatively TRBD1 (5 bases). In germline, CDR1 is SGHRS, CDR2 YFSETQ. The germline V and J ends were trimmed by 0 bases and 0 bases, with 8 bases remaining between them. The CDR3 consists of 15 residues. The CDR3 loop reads CASSLEGISTDTQYF. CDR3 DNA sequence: TGCGCCAGCAGCTTGGAGGGGATAAGCACAGATACGCAGTATTTT.

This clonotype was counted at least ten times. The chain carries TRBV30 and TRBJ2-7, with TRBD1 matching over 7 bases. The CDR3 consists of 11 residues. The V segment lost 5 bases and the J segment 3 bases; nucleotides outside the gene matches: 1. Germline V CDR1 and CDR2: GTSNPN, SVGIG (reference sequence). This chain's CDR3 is CAWRQGYEQYF. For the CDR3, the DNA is TGTGCCTGGCGACAGGGCTACGAGCAGTACTTC.

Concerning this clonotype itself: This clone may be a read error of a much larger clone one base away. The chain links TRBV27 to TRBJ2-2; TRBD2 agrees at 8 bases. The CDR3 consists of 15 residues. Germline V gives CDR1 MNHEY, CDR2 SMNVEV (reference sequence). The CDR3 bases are TGTGCCAGCAGGCCTACTAGCGGAAGTACCGGGGAGCTGCTTTTT. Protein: CASRPTSGSTGELLF.

CDR3 DNA: TGTGCCAGCAGCAGGGGACAGTACGAGGGTTCACCCCTCCACTTT. Translated: CASSRGQYEGSPLHF. The chain links TRBV11-2 to TRBJ1-6, with 7 bases that match TRBD1. The CDR3 totals 15 residues. V lost 5 bases to trimming and J lost 9 bases; unmatched junction nucleotides: 10. The germline V gene has CDR1 SGHAT and CDR2 FQNNGV.